This T cell receptor beta chain was recorded in a study of shared clonotypes between healthy human individuals. Replicate PCRs for unsorted PBMC used around 270 ng DNA (about 27,000 T cell genomes). Sequencing on ten immunoSEQ deep assay plates was performed for unsorted PBMC DNA. Using immunoSEQ multiplex PCR, the repertoire was profiled, and TCRdb retains in-frame clones only, with some absent. Among about 490,000 clones listed, 70% to 80% were seen once. Germline values: CDR1 WSHSY, CDR2 SAAADI. V dropped 6 bases and J dropped 11 bases, with 13 bases sitting between them. The CDR3 has 11 residues. The clonotype was recovered from a woman aged 40 to 50 in good health. Some clones in this sample may be carry-over from other donors' samples. This chain connects TRBV10-2 to TRBJ1-1; D unresolved. Sequencing was done on a sample of PBMCs. The CDR3 sequence is CASSGPLGAFF. CDR3 in DNA: TGCGCCAGCAGCGGTCCCCTAGGGGCTTTCTTT.